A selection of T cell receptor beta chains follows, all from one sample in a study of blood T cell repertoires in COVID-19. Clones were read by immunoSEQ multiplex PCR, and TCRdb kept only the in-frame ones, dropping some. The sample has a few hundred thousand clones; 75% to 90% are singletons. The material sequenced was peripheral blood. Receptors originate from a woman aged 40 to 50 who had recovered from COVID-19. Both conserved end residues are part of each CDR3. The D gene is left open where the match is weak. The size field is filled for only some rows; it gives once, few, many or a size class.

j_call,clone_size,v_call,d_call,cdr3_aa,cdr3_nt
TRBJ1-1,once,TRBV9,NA,CASSVDGRGNTEAFF,TGTGCCAGCAGCGTAGACGGCAGGGGGAACACTGAAGCTTTCTTT
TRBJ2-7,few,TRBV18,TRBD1,CASSPAGQGALLEQYF,TGTGCCAGCTCACCCGCCGGACAGGGGGCTTTGCTCGAGCAGTACTTC
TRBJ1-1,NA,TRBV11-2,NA,CASSLDGAVTEAFF,TGTGCCAGCAGCTTAGATGGGGCAGTCACTGAAGCTTTCTTT
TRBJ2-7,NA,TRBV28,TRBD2,CASSPGGTEQYF,TGTGCCAGCAGCCCCGGGGGGACCGAGCAGTACTTC
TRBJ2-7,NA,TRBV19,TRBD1,CASSITDRGNEQYF,TGTGCCAGTAGTATTACGGACAGGGGTAACGAGCAGTACTTC
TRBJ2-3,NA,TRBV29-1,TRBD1,CSVVKGAVTDTQYF,TGCAGCGTTGTTAAGGGGGCCGTCACAGATACGCAGTATTTT
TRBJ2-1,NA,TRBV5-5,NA,CASSGLTGMEFF,TGTGCCAGCAGCGGATTAACAGGGATGGAGTTCTTC
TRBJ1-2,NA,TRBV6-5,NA,CASSIRGGAGGYTF,TGTGCCAGCAGCATACGGGGGGGCGCGGGTGGCTACACCTTC
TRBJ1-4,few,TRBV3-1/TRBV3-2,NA,CASSQDRVEEKLFF,TGTGCCAGCAGCCAAGACAGGGTCGAAGAAAAACTGTTTTTT
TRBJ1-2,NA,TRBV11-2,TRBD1,CASSGGQGRGYTF,TGTGCCAGCAGCGGGGGACAGGGAAGGGGCTACACCTTC